These 20 T cell receptor beta chains were all obtained from the same sample, sequenced in a study of response to subunit inactivated influenza vaccine (dated by TCRdb to between 2018 and 2020). The time point label of this sample denotes: approximately 47 days after influenza vaccine administration. The library was produced with RT-PCR. The instrument given in TCRdb is Illumina HiSeq 2500. TCRdb's own reprocessing of the public reads used fastp at Q25 and MiXCR and kept productive beta chains. Each entry merges the rows of one CDR3 protein and shows their most common DNA and genes. In all, the sample holds about 160,000 distinct CDR3 sequences, and roughly a tenth of those were seen once. The leading ten clones occupy around 12% of the sample. The sequencing here drew on non-naive T cells sorted from PBMCs, taken 40 to 50 days after vaccination. Taken with the paper, the label for cell subset or site translates to: memory T cell fraction. All receptors come from a man in his fifties who received an inactivated influenza vaccine. Donor details come from another sample of the same person, matched by shared clones.

The CDR3 DNA reads TGTGCCAGCAGTTCCCCCCTTTCGGGCTACGCTAGCACAGATACGCAGTATTTT. Translating gives CASSSPLSGYASTDTQYF. V is TRBV28 and J is TRBJ2-3; D remains unclear. Germline values: CDR1 MDHEN, CDR2 SYDVKM. With 4 bases removed from V and 0 bases from J, the gap between germline ends came to 20 bases. The CDR3 extends over 18 amino acids.

The chain combines TRBV10-3 with TRBJ1-1; D uncertain. Trimming removed 7 bases at V and 0 bases at J, with 9 bases between. This CDR3 is 13 amino acids long. CDR1 and CDR2 from the germline V gene are ENHRY and SYGVKD. In nucleotides, the CDR3 is TGTGCCATCAAGGGCAATTTGAACACTGAAGCTTTCTTT. Its translation: CAIKGNLNTEAFF.

This clonotype was seen many times. The V call is TRBV9, the J call TRBJ2-1; D is perhaps TRBD1 or TRBD2 (6 bases each). The length of the CDR3 is 16 residues. From germline, CDR1 is SGDLS and CDR2 YYNGEE. The V and J ends lost 0 bases and 6 bases respectively, with 16 bases between them. The CDR3 sequence is CASSVDYGGTGNEQFF. For the CDR3, the DNA is TGTGCCAGCAGCGTAGATTACGGGGGCACGGGCAATGAGCAGTTCTTC.

Many counts were recorded for this clonotype. V and J are TRBV29-1 and TRBJ2-2, with TRBD1 matching 8 bases. The CDR3 is made up of 13 amino acids. Per germline, CDR1 SQVTM and CDR2 ANQGSEA. Trimming cost V 6 bases and J 4 bases; bases outside gene matches: 4. CDR3 sequence (DNA): TGCAGCGTGCGACAGGGGTCCACCGGGGAGCTGTTTTTT. Amino acids: CSVRQGSTGELFF.

This clonotype was picked up many times. V gene TRBV7-2 combines with J gene TRBJ2-2; D unresolved. Germline V lookup: CDR1 SGHTA, CDR2 FQGNSA. V gave up 1 base and J gave up 2 bases, with 5 bases separating them. The CDR3 spans 14 residues. The CDR3 coding sequence is TGTGCCAGCAGCTTAGATAGAAACACCGGGGAGCTGTTTTTT. This codes for CASSLDRNTGELFF.

The chain carries TRBV7-9 and TRBJ1-2; no reliable D call. V lost 1 base and J 5 bases, leaving 8 bases between the germline ends. CDR1 and CDR2 from the germline V gene are SEHNR and FQNEAQ (reference sequence). The CDR3 extends over 13 amino acids. The CDR3 loop is CASSLGIGYGYTF. The CDR3 bases are TGTGCCAGCAGCTTAGGGATAGGGTATGGCTACACCTTC.

The chain has TRBV11-2 and TRBJ2-1; tentatively, D is TRBD1 (6 bases). The CDR3 contains 14 residues. Germline CDR1 and CDR2: SGHAT and FQNNGV. The germline V and J ends were trimmed by 4 bases and 4 bases, with 11 bases remaining between them. CDR3 bases: TGTGCCAGCAGCTCCGTTGACAGGTACAATGAGCAGTTCTTC. Protein product: CASSSVDRYNEQFF.

V and J are TRBV4-3 and TRBJ1-2; D is undetermined. CDR3 length equals 15 residues. V lost 2 bases and J 7 bases, leaving 17 bases between the germline ends. Germline values: CDR1 LGHNA, CDR2 YSLEER. The CDR3 here is CASSQSARPYVGYTF. DNA for the CDR3: TGCGCCAGCAGCCAATCTGCCCGGCCCTACGTTGGCTACACCTTC.

This clonotype was observed a few times. The chain combines TRBV3-1 with TRBJ2-5; TRBD2 matches 7 bases. V was pared by 5 bases and J by 1 base, with 7 bases of the junction left unmatched. Per germline, CDR1 LGHDT and CDR2 YNNKEL (reference sequence). The CDR3 totals 15 residues. The CDR3 loop is CASSANRGVQETQYF. CDR3 bases: TGTGCCAGCAGCGCTAACCGGGGGGTCCAAGAGACCCAGTACTTC.

CDR3 bases: TGTGCCAGCTCACCGGGGGTGAGCTCCTACGAGCAGTACTTC. Translating it yields CASSPGVSSYEQYF. This rearrangement joins TRBV18 to TRBJ2-7; TRBD1 or TRBD2 may be the D gene (5 bases each). The CDR3 has 14 residues. From germline, CDR1 is KGHSH and CDR2 LQKENI. V lost 3 bases and J 0 bases, leaving 9 bases between the germline ends. Together with reference TRBV18 and TRBJ2-7, the CDR3 gives the full variable domain: NAGVMQNPRHLVRRRGQEARLRCSPMKGHSHVYWYRQLPEEGLKFMVYLQKENIIDESGMPKERFSAEFPKEGPSILRIQQVVRGDSAAYFCASSPGVSSYEQYFGPGTRLTVT.

This clonotype was found a few times. CDR3: CSARDPQHNTQYF. The CDR3, as DNA: TGCAGTGCTAGAGATCCCCAACACAATACGCAGTATTTT. V usage is TRBV20-1 and J usage is TRBJ2-3, with D uncertain. Trimming removed 0 bases at V and 7 bases at J, with 11 bases between. The CDR3 spans 13 residues. Per germline, CDR1 DFQATT and CDR2 SNEGSKA (reference sequence).

At least ten counts were recorded for this clonotype. The chain has TRBV19 and TRBJ2-1; D call uncertain. CDR1 and CDR2 (germline): LNHDA, SQIVND (reference sequence). The CDR3 has 15 residues. V was cut by 1 base and J by 0 bases, with 7 bases left in between. The CDR3 coding sequence is TGTGCCAGTAGTATAGGGTGGTTCTCCTACAATGAGCAGTTCTTC. This translates into CASSIGWFSYNEQFF.

This clonotype appeared many times. This chain uses TRBV4-1 with TRBJ2-2; possibly TRBD1 or TRBD2 for D (5 bases each). Germline CDR1 MGHRA, CDR2 YSYEKL. The length of the CDR3 is 14 residues. The V end was cut by 0 bases, the J end by 5 bases, with 7 bases between. CDR3 sequence: CASSQEGRTGELFF. The CDR3 DNA follows: TGCGCCAGCAGCCAAGAGGGACGTACCGGGGAGCTGTTTTTT.

This clonotype was counted only a few times. The chain links TRBV28 to TRBJ2-1; 9 nucleotides line up with TRBD1. CDR1 MDHEN and CDR2 SYDVKM come from the germline V gene. This CDR3 has 16 residues. V gave up 8 bases and J gave up 6 bases; unmatched junction bases: 14. The CDR3 DNA reads as TGTGCCAGCCCCCCCCCGGGACAGGGAATCGGCAATGAGCAGTTCTTC. It codes for CASPPPGQGIGNEQFF.

This clonotype was observed a few times. The chain uses TRBV20-1 and TRBJ1-1, with unresolved D. The germline V gene encodes CDR1 DFQATT and CDR2 SNEGSKA (reference sequence). The germline V and J ends were trimmed by 6 bases and 9 bases, with 20 bases remaining between them. CDR3 length equals 13 residues. The CDR3 sequence: CSASLASRLKAFF. The CDR3 DNA reads as TGCAGTGCATCGCTTGCCTCCAGACTCAAAGCTTTCTTT.

This chain joins TRBV28 and TRBJ2-7, with 11 bases fitting TRBD2. The germline gives CDR1 MDHEN, CDR2 SYDVKM. Trimming at V came to 3 bases and at J to 2 bases, leaving 15 bases not matched to a gene. This CDR3 comprises 19 residues. Here the CDR3 reads CASSFRQTTSGRVTYEQYF. DNA of the CDR3: TGTGCCAGCAGTTTCAGACAGACCACTAGCGGGAGAGTTACCTACGAGCAGTACTTC.

This clonotype was detected only a few times. The CDR3: CASSIGGADEKLFF. CDR3 bases: TGCGCCAGCAGCATTGGGGGTGCTGATGAAAAACTGTTTTTT. The chain couples TRBV5-1 to TRBJ1-4; the D gene is possibly TRBD1 (5 bases). Trimming left V 4 bases short and J 6 bases short, with 13 bases between. CDR3 length: 14 amino acids. The germline V gene encodes CDR1 SGHRS and CDR2 YFSETQ.

The chain combines TRBV20-1 with TRBJ2-7; 8 bases match TRBD2. Losses at the gene ends were 4 bases for V and 1 base for J; bases not matched to a gene: 12. CDR1 and CDR2 from the germline V gene are DFQATT and SNEGSKA (reference sequence). CDR3 length equals 16 residues. The CDR3: CSAIASGGLYSYEQYF. The CDR3, as DNA: TGCAGTGCTATTGCCTCGGGGGGGCTCTATTCCTACGAGCAGTACTTC.

In this sample, this clonotype turned up many times. The chain carries TRBV3-1 and TRBJ2-7; 13 bases align to TRBD2. CDR1 and CDR2 from the germline V gene are LGHDT and YNNKEL (reference sequence). This CDR3 is 17 amino acids long. V lost 4 bases to trimming and J lost 4 bases; unmatched junction nucleotides: 10. CDR3: CASSRGTSGIRRYEQYF. For the CDR3, the DNA is TGTGCCAGCAGCCGCGGGACTAGCGGGATTCGCCGATACGAGCAGTACTTC.

This clonotype was seen repeatedly, ten times or more. This chain uses TRBV7-9 with TRBJ1-5; D unresolved. Germline loops: CDR1 SEHNR, CDR2 FQNEAQ (reference sequence). V lost 4 bases and J 4 bases, leaving 11 bases between the germline ends. This CDR3 is 14 amino acids long. For the CDR3, the DNA is TGTGCCAGCAGCTCCCGAGACGGAAATCAGCCCCAGCATTTT. Protein sequence: CASSSRDGNQPQHF. Supplemented by reference TRBV7-9 and TRBJ1-5, the full variable domain reads DTGVSQNPRHKITKRGQNVTFRCDPISEHNRLYWYRQTLGQGPEFLTYFQNEAQLEKSRLLSDRFSAERPKGSFSTLEIQRTEQGDSAMYLCASSSRDGNQPQHFGDGTRLSIL.